One and the same sample provided the 3 T cell receptor beta chains below, sequenced in a study of early T cells in non-severe SARS-CoV-2 infection. One entry per CDR3 protein results from TCRdb running MiXCR on the 5' RACE reads. The profile shows under 35,000 distinct CDR3 sequences, under 6% of them singletons. Sequenced input: whole blood. These receptors all come from an adult who was a healthcare worker with PCR-confirmed SARS-CoV-2 infection or an uninfected control (not recorded which).

This clonotype was counted many times. This chain connects TRBV12-3 or TRBV12-4 to TRBJ1-1; weak D call: TRBD1 (5 bases). Trimming left V 2 bases short and J 7 bases short, with 11 bases between. This CDR3 region has 13 residues. The CDR3 region is CASSLSQGIEAFF. The CDR3 DNA reads TGTGCCAGCAGTTTAAGTCAGGGTATTGAAGCTTTCTTT.

In its sample, this clonotype was seen many times. J is TRBJ2-1 and V is TRBV19; the D gene is possibly TRBD2 (7 bases). CDR1 is LNHDA and CDR2 is SQIVND in the germline V gene (reference sequence). The germline V and J ends were trimmed by 6 bases and 10 bases, with 10 bases remaining between them. The CDR3 spans 11 residues. CDR3 sequence reads: CASRAGAEQFF. DNA for the CDR3: TGTGCCAGTAGGGCGGGGGCCGAGCAGTTCTTC. The complete variable domain, with remaining parts taken from reference TRBV19 and TRBJ2-1, reads DGGITQSPKYLFRKEGQNVTLSCEQNLNHDAMYWYRQDPGQGLRLIYYSQIVNDFQKGDIAEGYSVSREKKESFPLTVTSAQKNPTAFYLCASRAGAEQFFGPGTRLTVL.

This clonotype has at least ten counts. The rearrangement uses TRBV30 and TRBJ2-2; D is undetermined. The CDR3 spans 13 residues. V was pared by 2 bases and J by 5 bases, with 9 bases between. Germline CDR1 and CDR2: GTSNPN and SVGIG (reference sequence). For the CDR3, the DNA is TGTGCCTGGAGTAGAGACGGAACCGGGGAGCTGTTTTTT. The encoded protein is CAWSRDGTGELFF.